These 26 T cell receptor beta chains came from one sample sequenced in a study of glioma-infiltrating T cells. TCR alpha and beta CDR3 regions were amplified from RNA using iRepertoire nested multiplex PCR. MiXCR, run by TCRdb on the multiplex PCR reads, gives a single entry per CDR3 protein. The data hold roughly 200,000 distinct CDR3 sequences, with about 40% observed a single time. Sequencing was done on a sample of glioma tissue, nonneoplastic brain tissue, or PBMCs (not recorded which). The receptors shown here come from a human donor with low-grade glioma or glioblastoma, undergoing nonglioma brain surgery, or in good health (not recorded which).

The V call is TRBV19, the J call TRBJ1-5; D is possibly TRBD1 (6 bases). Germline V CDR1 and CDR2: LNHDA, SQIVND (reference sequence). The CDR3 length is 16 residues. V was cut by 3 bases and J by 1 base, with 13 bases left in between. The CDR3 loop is CASSMRRQGSNQPQHF. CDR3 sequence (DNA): TGTGCCAGTAGTATGAGACGCCAGGGGAGCAATCAGCCCCAGCATTTT. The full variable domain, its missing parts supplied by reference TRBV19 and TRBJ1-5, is DGGITQSPKYLFRKEGQNVTLSCEQNLNHDAMYWYRQDPGQGLRLIYYSQIVNDFQKGDIAEGYSVSREKKESFPLTVTSAQKNPTAFYLCASSMRRQGSNQPQHFGDGTRLSIL.

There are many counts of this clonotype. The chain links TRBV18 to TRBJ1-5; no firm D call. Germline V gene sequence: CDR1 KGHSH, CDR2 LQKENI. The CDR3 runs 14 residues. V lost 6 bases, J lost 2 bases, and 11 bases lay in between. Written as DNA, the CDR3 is TGTGCCAGCTCCCTCCAGGACGGCAATCAGCCCCAGCATTTT. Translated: CASSLQDGNQPQHF.

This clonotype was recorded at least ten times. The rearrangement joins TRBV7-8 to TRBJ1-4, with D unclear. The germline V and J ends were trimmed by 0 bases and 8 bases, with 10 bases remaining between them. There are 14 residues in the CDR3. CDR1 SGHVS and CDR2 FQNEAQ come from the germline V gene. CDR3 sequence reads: CASSLAGSGEKLFF. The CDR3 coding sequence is TGTGCCAGCAGCTTAGCAGGGAGTGGGGAAAAACTGTTTTTT.

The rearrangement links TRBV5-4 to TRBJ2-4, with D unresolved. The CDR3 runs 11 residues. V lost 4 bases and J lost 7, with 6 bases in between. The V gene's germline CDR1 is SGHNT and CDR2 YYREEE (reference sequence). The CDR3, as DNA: TGTGCCAGCAGCGGGGATAACATTCAGTACTTC. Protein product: CASSGDNIQYF.

The CDR3 sequence: CASSLEGEGIGQETQYF. The CDR3 DNA reads TGTGCCAGCAGCTTGGAAGGAGAGGGGATCGGCCAAGAGACCCAGTACTTC. V and J are TRBV7-9 and TRBJ2-5; D may be TRBD1 or TRBD2 (5 bases each). V was trimmed by 3 bases and J by 1 base, leaving 18 bases between them. This CDR3 has 17 amino acids. Germline V gene data show CDR1 as SEHNR and CDR2 as FQNEAQ (reference sequence).

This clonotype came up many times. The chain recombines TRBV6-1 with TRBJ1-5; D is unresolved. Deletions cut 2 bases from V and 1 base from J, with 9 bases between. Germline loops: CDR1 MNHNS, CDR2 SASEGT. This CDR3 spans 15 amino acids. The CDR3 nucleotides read TGTGCCAGCAGTGAACAAGAACAGAGCAATCAGCCCCAGCATTTT. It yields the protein CASSEQEQSNQPQHF.

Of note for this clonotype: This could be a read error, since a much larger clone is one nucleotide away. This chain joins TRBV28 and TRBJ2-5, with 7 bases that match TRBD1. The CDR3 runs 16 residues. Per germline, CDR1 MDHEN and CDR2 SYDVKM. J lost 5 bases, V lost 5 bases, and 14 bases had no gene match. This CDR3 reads CASSTVRGQVHETQYF. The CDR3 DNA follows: TGTGCCAGCAGTACCGTGAGGGGGCAGGTTCATGAGACCCAGTACTTC.

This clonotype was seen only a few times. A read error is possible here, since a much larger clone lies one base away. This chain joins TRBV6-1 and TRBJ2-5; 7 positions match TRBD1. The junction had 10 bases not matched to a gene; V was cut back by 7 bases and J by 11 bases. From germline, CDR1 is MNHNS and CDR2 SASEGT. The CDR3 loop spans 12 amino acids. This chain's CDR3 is CASTRDRREQYF. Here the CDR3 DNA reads TGTGCCAGCACACGGGACAGAAGAGAGCAGTACTTC.

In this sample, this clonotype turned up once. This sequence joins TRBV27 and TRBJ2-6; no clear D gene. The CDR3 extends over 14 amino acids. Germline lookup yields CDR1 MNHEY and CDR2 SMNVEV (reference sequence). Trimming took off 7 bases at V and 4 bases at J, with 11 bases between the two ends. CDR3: CASTSSAGANVLTF. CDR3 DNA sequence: TGTGCCAGCACTTCGTCAGCCGGGGCCAACGTCCTGACTTTC.

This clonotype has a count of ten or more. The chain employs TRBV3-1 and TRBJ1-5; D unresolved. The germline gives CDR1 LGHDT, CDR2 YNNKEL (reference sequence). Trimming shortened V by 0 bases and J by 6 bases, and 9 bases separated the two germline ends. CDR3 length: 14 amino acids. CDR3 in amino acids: CASSQDVRFQPQHF. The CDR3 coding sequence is TGTGCCAGCAGCCAAGATGTGAGGTTTCAGCCCCAGCATTTT.

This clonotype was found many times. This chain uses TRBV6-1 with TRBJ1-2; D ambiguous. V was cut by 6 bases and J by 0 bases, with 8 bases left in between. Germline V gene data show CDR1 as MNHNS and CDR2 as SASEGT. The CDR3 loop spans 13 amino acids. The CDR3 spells CASRFTANYGYTF. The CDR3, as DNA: TGTGCCAGCAGGTTCACAGCTAACTATGGCTACACCTTC.

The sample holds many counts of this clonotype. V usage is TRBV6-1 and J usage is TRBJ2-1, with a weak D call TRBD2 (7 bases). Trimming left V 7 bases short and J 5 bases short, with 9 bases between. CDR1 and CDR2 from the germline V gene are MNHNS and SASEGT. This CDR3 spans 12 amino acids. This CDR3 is CASKRDNNEQFF. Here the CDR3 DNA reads TGTGCCAGCAAGCGGGACAACAATGAGCAGTTCTTC.

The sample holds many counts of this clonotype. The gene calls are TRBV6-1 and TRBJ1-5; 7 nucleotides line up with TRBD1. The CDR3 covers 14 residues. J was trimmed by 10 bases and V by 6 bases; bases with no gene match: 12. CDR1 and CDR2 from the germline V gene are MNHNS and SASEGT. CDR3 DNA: TGTGCCAGCAGGCCCGACAGGGACTTTCAACCCCAGCATTTT. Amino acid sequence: CASRPDRDFQPQHF.

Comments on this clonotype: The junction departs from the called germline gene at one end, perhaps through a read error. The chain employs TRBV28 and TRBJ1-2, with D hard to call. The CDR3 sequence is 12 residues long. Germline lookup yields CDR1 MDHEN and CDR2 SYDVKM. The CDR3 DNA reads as TGTGCCAGCAGTTTCGCCGGCTATGGCTACGACTTC. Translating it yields CASSFAGYGYDF.

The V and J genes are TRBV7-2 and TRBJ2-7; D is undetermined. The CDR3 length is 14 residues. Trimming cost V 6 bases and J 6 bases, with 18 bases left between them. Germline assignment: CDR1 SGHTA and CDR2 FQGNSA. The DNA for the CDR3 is TGTGCCAGCAGATCCGACGTACTGGGTTTCGAGCAGTACTTC. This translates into CASRSDVLGFEQYF. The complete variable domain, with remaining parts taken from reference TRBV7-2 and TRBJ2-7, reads GAGVSQSPSNKVTEKGKDVELRCDPISGHTALYWYRQSLGQGLEFLIYFQGNSAPDKSGLPSDRFSAERTGGSVSTLTIQRTQQEDSAVYLCASRSDVLGFEQYFGPGTRLTVT.

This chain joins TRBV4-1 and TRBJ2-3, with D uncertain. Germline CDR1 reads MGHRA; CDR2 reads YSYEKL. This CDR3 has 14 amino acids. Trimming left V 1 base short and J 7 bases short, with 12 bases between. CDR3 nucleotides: TGCGCCAGCAGCCAAGGGGCCCTAGGGAATACGCAGTATTTT. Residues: CASSQGALGNTQYF.

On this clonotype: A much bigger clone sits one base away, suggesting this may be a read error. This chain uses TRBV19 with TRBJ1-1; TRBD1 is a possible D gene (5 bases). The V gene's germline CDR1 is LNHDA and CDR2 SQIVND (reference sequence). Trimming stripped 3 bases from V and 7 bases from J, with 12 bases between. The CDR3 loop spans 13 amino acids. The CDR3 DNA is TGTGCCAGTAGTATCGGGGGGTTGCATGAAGCTTTCTTT. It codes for CASSIGGLHEAFF.

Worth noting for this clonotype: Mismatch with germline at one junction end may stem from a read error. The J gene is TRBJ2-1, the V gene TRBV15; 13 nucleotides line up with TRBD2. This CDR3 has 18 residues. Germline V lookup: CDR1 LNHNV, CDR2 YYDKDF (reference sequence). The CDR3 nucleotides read TGTGCCAACAGCGGAGCATGGACTAGCGGGAGTTCCTACAATGAGCAGTTCTTC. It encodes CANSGAWTSGSSYNEQFF.

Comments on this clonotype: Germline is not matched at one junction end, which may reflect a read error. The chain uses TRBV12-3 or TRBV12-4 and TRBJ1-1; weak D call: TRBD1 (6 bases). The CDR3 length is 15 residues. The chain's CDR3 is CASTVQGARNSEAFF. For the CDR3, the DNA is TGTGCCAGCACTGTACAGGGAGCGAGGAACAGTGAAGCTTTCTTT.

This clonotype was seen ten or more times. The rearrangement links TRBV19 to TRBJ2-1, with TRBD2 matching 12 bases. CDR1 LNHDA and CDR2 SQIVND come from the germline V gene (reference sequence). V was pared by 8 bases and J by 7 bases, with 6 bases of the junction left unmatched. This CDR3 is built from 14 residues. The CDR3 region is CASSTSGRTNEQFF. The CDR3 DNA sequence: TGTGCCAGTTCGACTAGCGGGAGAACGAATGAGCAGTTCTTC.

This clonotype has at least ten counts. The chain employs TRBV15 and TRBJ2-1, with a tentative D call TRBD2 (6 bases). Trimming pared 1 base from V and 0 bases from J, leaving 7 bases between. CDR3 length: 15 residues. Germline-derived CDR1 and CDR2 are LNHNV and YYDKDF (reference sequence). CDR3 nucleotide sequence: TGTGCCACCAGCAGAGTCGGGAGCTCCTACAATGAGCAGTTCTTC. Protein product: CATSRVGSSYNEQFF.

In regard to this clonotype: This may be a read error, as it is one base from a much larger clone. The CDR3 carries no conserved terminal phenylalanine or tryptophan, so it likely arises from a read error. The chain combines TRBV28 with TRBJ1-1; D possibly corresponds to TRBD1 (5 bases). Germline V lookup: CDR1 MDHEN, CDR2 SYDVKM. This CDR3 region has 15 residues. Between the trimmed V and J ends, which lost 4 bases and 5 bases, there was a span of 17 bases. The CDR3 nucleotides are TGTGCCAGCAGTTCCGGGCAGGGAGGTTGGACTGAAGCTTTCTCT. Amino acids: CASSSGQGGWTEAFS.

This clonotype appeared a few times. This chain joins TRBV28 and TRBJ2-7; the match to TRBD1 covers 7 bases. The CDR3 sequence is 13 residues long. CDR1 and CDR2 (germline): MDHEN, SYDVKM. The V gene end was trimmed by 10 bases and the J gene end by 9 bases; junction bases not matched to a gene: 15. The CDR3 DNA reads TGTGCCACCCTCCGGGACAGTGACCTCGGGCAGTACTTC. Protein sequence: CATLRDSDLGQYF.

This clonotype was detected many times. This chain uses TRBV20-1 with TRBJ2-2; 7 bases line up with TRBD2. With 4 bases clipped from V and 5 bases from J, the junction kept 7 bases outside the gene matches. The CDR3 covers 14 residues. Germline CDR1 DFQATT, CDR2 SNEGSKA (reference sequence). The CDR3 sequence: CSAKPGLLTGELFF. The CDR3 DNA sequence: TGCAGTGCTAAACCGGGACTACTTACCGGGGAGCTGTTTTTT.

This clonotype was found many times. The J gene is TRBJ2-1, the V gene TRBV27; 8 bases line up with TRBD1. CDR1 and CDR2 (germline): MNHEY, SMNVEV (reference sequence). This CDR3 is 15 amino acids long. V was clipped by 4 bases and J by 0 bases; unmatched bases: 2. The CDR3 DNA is TGTGCCAGCAGTTCTACAGGGGGCTCCTACAATGAGCAGTTCTTC. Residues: CASSSTGGSYNEQFF.

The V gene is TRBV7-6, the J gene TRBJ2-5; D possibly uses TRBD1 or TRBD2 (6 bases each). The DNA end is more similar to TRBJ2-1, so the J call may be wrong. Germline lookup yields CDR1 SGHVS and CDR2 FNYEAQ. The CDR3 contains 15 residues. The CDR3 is CASSFRGAAYDKQFF. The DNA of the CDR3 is TGTGCCAGCAGCTTTAGGGGGGCAGCCTATGATAAGCAGTTCTTC.